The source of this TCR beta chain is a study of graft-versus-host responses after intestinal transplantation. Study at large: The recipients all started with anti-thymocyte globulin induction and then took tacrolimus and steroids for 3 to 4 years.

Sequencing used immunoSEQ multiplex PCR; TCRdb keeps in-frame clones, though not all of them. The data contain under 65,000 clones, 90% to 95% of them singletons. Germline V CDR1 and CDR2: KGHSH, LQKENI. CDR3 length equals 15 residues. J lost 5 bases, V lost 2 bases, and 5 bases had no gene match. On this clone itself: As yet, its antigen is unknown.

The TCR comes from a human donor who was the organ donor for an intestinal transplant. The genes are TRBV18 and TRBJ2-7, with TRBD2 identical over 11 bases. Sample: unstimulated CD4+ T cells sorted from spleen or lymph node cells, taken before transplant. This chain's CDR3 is CASSPFRLAGHEQYF. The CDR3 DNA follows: TGTGCCAGCTCACCATTCCGACTAGCGGGACACGAGCAGTACTTC.